This T cell receptor beta chain was profiled in a study of shared clonotypes between healthy human individuals (dated by TCRdb to 2018 to 2020). Broadly, across the study: A couple of women and a few men aged 18 to 49 years were included in the cohort. For each donor, CD4 naive and CD4 memory were each run on three plates, CD8 naive on two plates, and CD8 memory on one plate. To increase sequencing depth and limit assay-specific biases, different laboratories used diverse techniques to prepare libraries and sequence TCR repertoires. Between about 0.94 and 10 billion PBMCs per donor were obtained by leukapheresis. Blood TCR repertoires of about five healthy adults were deeply sequenced to estimate repertoire size and the extent of clonotype sharing between individuals. Results and caveats for the whole study, not just this receptor: Because the study included only a small number of donors, the genetic and exposure-history diversity represented was limited. Sampling was restricted to blood, and TCR repertoires in tissue are likely to differ from TCR repertoires in blood. Rarefaction of sorted-subset datasets indicated incomplete sequencing despite the large sequencing depth. Across a few donors, 4.5% to 6.5% of naive CD4, roughly 3.3% of naive CD8, roughly 2.3% of memory CD4, and 0.4% of memory CD8 clonotypes were shared. Pairwise subsampling indicated that sequencing depth was expected to affect the degree of clonotype sharing among donors. Naive subsets generally had larger estimated clonotype richness than memory subsets. Clonotypes shared by all four sorted-subset donors showed higher generation probabilities than non-shared clonotypes.

Using the deep immunoSEQ assay, TCR CDR3 regions were amplified from genomic DNA by multiplex PCR. For each cell subset, the extracted genomic DNA was distributed evenly across all wells of several immunoSEQ 96-well plates, and each plate served as one replicate. For sorted subsets, each replicate PCR was loaded with approximately 0.2 ug genomic DNA, equivalent to 25,000 to 35,000 T cell genomes. The purified libraries were quantified using a Qubit 3.0 fluorometer, sized with a Bioanalyzer 2100, and then quantified again using the KAPA Library Quantification kit. Every immunoSEQ 96-well plate was sequenced on a separate single-read 150-cycle Illumina NextSeq 550 flow cell. The authors' analysis ran thus. Because only junctional sequences without quality scores were contained in the immunoSEQ output, filtering matching that applied to full-length reads could not be performed. Sequences were annotated with PyIR, a Python wrapper for IgBLAST v1.9, and V/J genes and CDR3 were assigned using IMGT germline references. Any read was removed if the V/J assignment was weak (E-value above 1e-6), the CDR3 was missing, or the read contained stop codons, out-of-frame junctions, or ambiguous translated residues. V3J clonotypes were defined as sequences sharing the same inferred V gene, J gene, and CDR3 amino acid sequence. Percentage overlap between repertoires was calculated by dividing the number of shared unique clonotypes by the size of the smaller repertoire. Repertoire richness was assessed with RTK rarefaction, the Chao1 estimator, and Recon v2.1 estimates of unobserved clonotypes. For all TCRbeta clonotypes obtained by the gDNA method from a handful of donors, generation probabilities were computed with OLGA. In TCRdb, the immuneACCESS table is reduced to in-frame sequences with V and J assigned. These tables do not hold every clone; where another copy was compared, an unresolved V gene accounts for under half, and the others remain unexplained. The DNA was the basis for D and trimming; V, J and clone size are from that table. This sample lists 600,000 to 700,000 clones; about three quarters were detected once. The biggest ten clones account for about 1.8% of the sample.

The donors were healthy, HIV-negative adults who had no recently reported acute infections or vaccinations. Every donor was a Caucasian adult residing in Nashville, Tennessee, USA. CD4+ T cells were enriched by magnetic negative selection; naive cells were then positively selected on CD45RA, and the negative fraction formed the memory subset. Blood was obtained by leukapheresis, after which PBMCs were separated by Ficoll-Histopaque density gradient centrifugation and cryopreserved in liquid nitrogen vapor phase. Analytical flow cytometry was used to check the purity and quantity of each magnetically sorted T cell population. Genomic DNA was isolated from each sorted fraction and quantified by UV absorbance on a Nanodrop 2000c. After removal of 0 bases from V and 6 bases from J, the junction retains 3 bases not matched to a gene. From the cysteine up to the phenylalanine, the CDR3 has a length of 15 residues. Only the CDR3 part of the read is kept: 45 bases, read in frame from the first base. According to the germline V gene, CDR1 reads SGHVS and CDR2 reads FNYEAQ.

A remark on this clone: This clone's antigen is unknown. There are no base qualities to consult, and no much larger clone falls within one base.

Recombination linked TRBV7-6 to TRBJ2-1; TRBD2 lines up with 9 middle nucleotides. Sequences were obtained from memory CD4+ T cells sorted from blood. In the paper's terms, the cell subset or site label means: CD45RA-negative fraction. This TCR came from a woman aged 25 to 39 in good health. The bases are TGTGCCAGCAGCTTAGCTAGCGGGAGCTTCAATGAGCAGTTCTTC. It specifies CASSLASGSFNEQFF.